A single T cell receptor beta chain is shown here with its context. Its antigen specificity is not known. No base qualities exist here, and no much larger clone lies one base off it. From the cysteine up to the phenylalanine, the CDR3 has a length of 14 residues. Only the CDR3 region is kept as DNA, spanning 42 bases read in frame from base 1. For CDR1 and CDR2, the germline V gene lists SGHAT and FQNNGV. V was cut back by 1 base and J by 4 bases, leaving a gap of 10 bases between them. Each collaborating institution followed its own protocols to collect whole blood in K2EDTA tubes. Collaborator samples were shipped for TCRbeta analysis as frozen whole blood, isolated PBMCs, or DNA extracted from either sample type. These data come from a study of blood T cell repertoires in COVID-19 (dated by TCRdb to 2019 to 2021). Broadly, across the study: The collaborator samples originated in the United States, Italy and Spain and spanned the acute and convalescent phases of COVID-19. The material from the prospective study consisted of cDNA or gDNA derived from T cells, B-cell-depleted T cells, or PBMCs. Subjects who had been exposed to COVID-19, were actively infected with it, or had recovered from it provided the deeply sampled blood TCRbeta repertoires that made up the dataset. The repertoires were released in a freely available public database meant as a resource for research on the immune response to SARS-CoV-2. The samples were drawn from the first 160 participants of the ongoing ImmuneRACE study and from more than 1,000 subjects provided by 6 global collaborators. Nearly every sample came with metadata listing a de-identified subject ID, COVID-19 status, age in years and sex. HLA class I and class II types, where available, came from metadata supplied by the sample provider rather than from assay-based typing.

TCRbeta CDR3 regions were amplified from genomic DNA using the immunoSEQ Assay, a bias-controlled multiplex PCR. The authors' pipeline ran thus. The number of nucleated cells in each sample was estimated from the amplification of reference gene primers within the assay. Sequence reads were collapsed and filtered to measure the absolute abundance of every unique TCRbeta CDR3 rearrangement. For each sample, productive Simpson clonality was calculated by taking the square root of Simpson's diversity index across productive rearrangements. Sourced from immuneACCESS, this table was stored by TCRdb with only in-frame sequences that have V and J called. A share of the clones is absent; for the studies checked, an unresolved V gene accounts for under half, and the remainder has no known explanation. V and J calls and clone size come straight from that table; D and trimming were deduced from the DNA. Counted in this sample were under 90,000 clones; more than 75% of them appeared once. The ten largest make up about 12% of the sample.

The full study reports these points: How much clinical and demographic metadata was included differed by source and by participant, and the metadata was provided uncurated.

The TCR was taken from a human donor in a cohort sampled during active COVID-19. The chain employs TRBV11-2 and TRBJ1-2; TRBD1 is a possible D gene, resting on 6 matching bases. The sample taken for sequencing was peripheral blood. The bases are TGTGCCAGCAGCTTAGGCGGGGGCGTCTATGGCTACACCTTC. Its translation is CASSLGGGVYGYTF.